The 29 T cell receptor beta chains in this list originate from one sample, sequenced in a study of shared T cell receptors in the human thymus. Clones were sequenced by immunoSEQ multiplex PCR, and TCRdb holds only the in-frame ones, with some missing. The table has almost 550,000 clones, about four fifths seen once. These data were likewise used in another study, on human thymus T cells.

The sequenced sample consisted of thymocytes. The receptors shown here come from a boy younger than two with a congenital heart defect.

This chain links TRBV30 with TRBJ2-7; 11 nucleotides align to TRBD2. Per germline, CDR1 GTSNPN and CDR2 SVGIG (reference sequence). The trim removed 3 bases at V and 2 bases at J, leaving 12 bases unmatched. CDR3 size: 17 residues. Here the CDR3 reads CAWREPLGLAVPYEQYF. CDR3 in DNA: TGTGCCTGGAGGGAACCACTGGGACTAGCGGTCCCCTACGAGCAGTACTTC.

The rearrangement joins TRBV2 to TRBJ2-1; TRBD1 is a possible D gene (5 bases). Germline-derived CDR1 and CDR2 are SNHLY and FYNNEI. Trimming took off 0 bases at V and 7 bases at J, with 19 bases between the two ends. This CDR3 is built from 17 residues. The CDR3 loop is CASSEATGQGSGNEQFF. CDR3 nucleotides: TGTGCCAGCAGTGAAGCGACGGGCCAGGGATCTGGGAATGAGCAGTTCTTC.

The chain links TRBV29-1 to TRBJ1-4; 7 nucleotides agree with TRBD1. This CDR3 comprises 12 residues. Germline trimming cut 6 bases from V and 4 bases from J; bases unmatched to any gene: 2. Germline V gene lookup returns CDR1 SQVTM and CDR2 ANQGSEA. CDR3 coding DNA: TGCAGCGTGGGGGACAGTAATGAAAAACTGTTTTTT. As protein: CSVGDSNEKLFF.

CDR3 in amino acids: CASSRRTGPEAFF. The CDR3, as DNA: TGTGCCAGCAGCCGTCGGACAGGGCCTGAAGCTTTCTTT. V gene TRBV11-2 combines with J gene TRBJ1-1, with 8 positions matching TRBD1. Germline trimming cut 5 bases from V and 6 bases from J; bases unmatched to any gene: 5. Germline CDR1 is SGHAT and CDR2 is FQNNGV. The length of the CDR3 is 13 residues.

This chain joins TRBV13 and TRBJ2-1; 10 nucleotides align to TRBD2. The CDR3 runs to 15 residues. The germline V gene encodes CDR1 PRHDT and CDR2 FYEKMQ (reference sequence). V shed 4 bases and J 2 bases; nucleotides not matched to a gene: 2. The CDR3 protein is CASSSTSGPYNEQFF. CDR3 coding DNA: TGTGCCAGCAGCTCGACTAGCGGGCCCTACAATGAGCAGTTCTTC. The full variable domain, with the rest looked up from reference TRBV13 and TRBJ2-1, is AAGVIQSPRHLIKEKRETATLKCYPIPRHDTVYWYQQGPGQDPQFLISFYEKMQSDKGSIPDRFSAQQFSDYHSELNMSSLELGDSALYFCASSSTSGPYNEQFFGPGTRLTVL.

The chain is built from TRBV5-8 and TRBJ1-1, with D perhaps matching TRBD1 (5 bases). This CDR3 is built from 16 residues. Deletions cut 3 bases from V and 5 bases from J, with 20 bases between. CDR1 and CDR2 from the germline V gene are SGHTS and YDEGEE. CDR3 bases: TGTGCCAGCAGCTCGTGTGGGGCCACCTCCTGGACTGAAGCTTTCTTT. Translation gives CASSSCGATSWTEAFF.

V and J are TRBV7-2 and TRBJ2-7; TRBD2 agrees at 7 bases. Germline V gene lookup returns CDR1 SGHTA and CDR2 FQGNSA. V lost 1 base, J lost 0 bases, and 15 bases stayed unmatched. The CDR3 extends over 19 amino acids. Here the CDR3 reads CASSLEREGPRVPSYEQYF. CDR3 DNA: TGTGCCAGCAGCTTAGAGCGGGAAGGGCCCCGCGTCCCCTCCTACGAGCAGTACTTC. Variable domain in full (rest from reference TRBV7-2 and TRBJ2-7): GAGVSQSPSNKVTEKGKDVELRCDPISGHTALYWYRQSLGQGLEFLIYFQGNSAPDKSGLPSDRFSAERTGGSVSTLTIQRTQQEDSAVYLCASSLEREGPRVPSYEQYFGPGTRLTVT.

J is TRBJ2-7 and V is TRBV6-1; D is undetermined. V was clipped by 3 bases and J by 2 bases, with 8 bases between them. The CDR3 has 13 amino acids. Looked up from germline, CDR1 is MNHNS and CDR2 is SASEGT. CDR3 DNA sequence: TGTGCCAGCAGTGACAGGATTCCCTACGAGCAGTACTTC. It is translated as CASSDRIPYEQYF.

The chain links TRBV19 to TRBJ2-1; TRBD2 agrees at 12 bases. Trimming at V came to 5 bases and at J to 5 bases, leaving 10 bases not matched to a gene. The CDR3 is 17 residues long. CDR1 is LNHDA and CDR2 is SQIVND in the germline V gene (reference sequence). CDR3 DNA: TGTGCCAGTAGTCCTCATTGGACTAGCGGGGTTGACAATGAGCAGTTCTTC. Translation gives CASSPHWTSGVDNEQFF.

This clone was counted between two and nine times. The V gene is TRBV18, the J gene TRBJ2-5; D is perhaps TRBD1 (5 bases). The CDR3 runs 13 residues. V lost 3 bases to trimming and J lost 3 bases, with 8 bases between them. Per germline, CDR1 KGHSH and CDR2 LQKENI. CDR3 nucleotides: TGTGCCAGCTCACCGGGCAGGGAAGAGACCCAGTACTTC. The encoded protein is CASSPGREETQYF.

The chain uses TRBV29-1 and TRBJ2-5, with 9 bases identical to TRBD1. The CDR3 is made up of 13 amino acids. Trimming at V came to 4 bases and at J to 5 bases, leaving 5 bases not matched to a gene. CDR1 is SQVTM, CDR2 ANQGSEA, per germline. CDR3 DNA sequence: TGCAGCGTTGGACAGGGGGTAGGGGAGACCCAGTACTTC. Translation gives CSVGQGVGETQYF.

The chain links TRBV27 to TRBJ2-1, with 10 bases aligning to TRBD2. Trimming removed 5 bases from V and 6 bases from J; junction bases left unmatched: 13. This CDR3 contains 17 residues. The V gene's germline CDR1 is MNHEY and CDR2 SMNVEV (reference sequence). This CDR3 is CASSGAWTSGGGNEQFF. The CDR3 coding sequence is TGTGCCAGCAGTGGGGCATGGACTAGCGGAGGGGGCAATGAGCAGTTCTTC.

The chain links TRBV11-2 to TRBJ2-7; the match to TRBD1 covers 10 bases. The CDR3 runs 15 residues. Trimming removed 1 base from V and 6 bases from J; junction bases left unmatched: 6. Germline CDR1 reads SGHAT; CDR2 reads FQNNGV. This chain's CDR3 is CASSLVPGQGSEQYF. The CDR3 DNA sequence: TGTGCCAGCAGCTTAGTCCCGGGACAGGGGAGCGAGCAGTACTTC.

Here the CDR3 reads CASSGTGGRETQYF. The CDR3, as DNA: TGTGCCAGTTCCGGGACAGGGGGCCGAGAGACCCAGTACTTC. This chain uses TRBV27 with TRBJ2-5, with TRBD1 matching over 12 bases. The germline V gene has CDR1 MNHEY and CDR2 SMNVEV (reference sequence). Trimming took 9 bases from V and 4 from J; bases not matched to a gene: 6. The CDR3 runs 14 residues.

This clone has a single count. The CDR3 sequence is CASSEGKGGNQPQHF. In nucleotides, the CDR3 is TGTGCCAGCAGTGAAGGGAAAGGAGGGAATCAGCCCCAGCATTTT. The chain carries TRBV6-1 and TRBJ1-5; no clear D gene. Per germline, CDR1 MNHNS and CDR2 SASEGT. CDR3 length: 15 residues. Trimming removed 1 base from V and 4 bases from J, with 11 bases in between.

The chain links TRBV18 to TRBJ2-3; possible D gene TRBD2, 5 bases. CDR3 length equals 16 residues. Looked up from germline, CDR1 is KGHSH and CDR2 is LQKENI. The germline V and J ends were trimmed by 0 bases and 1 base, with 11 bases remaining between them. The CDR3 loop is CASSPPRAPGTDTQYF. The CDR3 DNA reads as TGTGCCAGCTCACCACCGAGGGCCCCCGGCACAGATACGCAGTATTTT.

This clone came up a few times. The chain couples TRBV6-6 to TRBJ2-2; TRBD1 is a possible D gene (6 bases). There are 15 residues in the CDR3. The germline V and J ends were trimmed by 6 bases and 2 bases, with 13 bases remaining between them. Looked up from germline, CDR1 is MNHNY and CDR2 is SVGAGI (reference sequence). CDR3 in DNA: TGTGCCAGCAGGGAAACAGGGCCCAACACCGGGGAGCTGTTTTTT. Its protein is CASRETGPNTGELFF.

V usage is TRBV30 and J usage is TRBJ2-3; no definite D call. There are 16 residues in the CDR3. Trimming cost V 2 bases and J 5 bases, with 20 bases left between them. From germline, CDR1 is GTSNPN and CDR2 SVGIG (reference sequence). The CDR3 region is CAWSTKPGPLRDTQYF. The CDR3 region has the DNA TGTGCCTGGAGTACTAAACCGGGTCCCCTTCGAGATACGCAGTATTTT.

The chain recombines TRBV4-3 with TRBJ2-3; D is unclear. Deletions cut 0 bases from V and 10 bases from J, with 11 bases between. There are 13 residues in the CDR3. CDR1 is LGHNA, CDR2 YSLEER, per germline. The chain's CDR3 is CASSQENSRAQYF. CDR3 nucleotide sequence: TGCGCCAGCAGCCAAGAGAATAGTCGGGCGCAGTATTTT.

J is TRBJ2-3 and V is TRBV5-1; perhaps TRBD2 as D (5 bases). The germline V and J ends were trimmed by 2 bases and 1 base, with 14 bases remaining between them. This CDR3 region has 16 residues. From germline, CDR1 is SGHRS and CDR2 YFSETQ. CDR3 loop: CASSLEGLSGTDTQYF. The CDR3 DNA reads as TGCGCCAGCAGCTTAGAGGGCCTGTCGGGCACAGATACGCAGTATTTT.

The chain recombines TRBV29-1 with TRBJ2-7; 9 bases are a match to TRBD2. Germline values: CDR1 SQVTM, CDR2 ANQGSEA. Trimming cost V 7 bases and J 0 bases; bases outside gene matches: 10. The CDR3 length is 15 residues. The CDR3 DNA is TGCAGCGAGGCCCCTAGCGGGATGAGCTCCTACGAGCAGTACTTC. Translating it yields CSEAPSGMSSYEQYF.

The chain combines TRBV5-8 with TRBJ2-7, with D perhaps matching TRBD1 (5 bases). The CDR3 has 18 residues. V dropped 3 bases and J dropped 4 bases, with 26 bases sitting between them. The germline CDR1 and CDR2 sequences are SGHTS and YDEGEE. CDR3 residues: CASSWQGVNRTLQYEQYF. For the CDR3, the DNA is TGTGCCAGCAGCTGGCAAGGGGTGAATAGAACTCTACAGTACGAGCAGTACTTC. Using reference TRBV5-8 and TRBJ2-7 for the parts outside the CDR3, the full variable domain is EAGVTQSPTHLIKTRGQQATLRCSPISGHTSVYWYQQALGLGLQFLLWYDEGEERNRGNFPPRFSGRQFPNYSSELNVNALELEDSALYLCASSWQGVNRTLQYEQYFGPGTRLTVT.

CDR3 coding DNA: TGTGCCAGCAATGCGCGCCGGGACAGGGACACTGAAGCTTTCTTT. Translated, it gives CASNARRDRDTEAFF. The chain combines TRBV6-5 with TRBJ1-1; 9 bases fit TRBD1. J was trimmed by 3 bases and V by 7 bases; bases with no gene match: 9. Germline CDR1 MNHEY, CDR2 SVGAGI. CDR3 size: 15 residues.

The chain is built from TRBV4-1 and TRBJ1-1; D not resolved. Germline V gene sequence: CDR1 MGHRA, CDR2 YSYEKL. Trimming removed 1 base from V and 3 bases from J, with 9 bases in between. This CDR3 comprises 14 residues. CDR3 in DNA: TGCGCCAGCAGCCAAGGCTACAGAGACACTGAAGCTTTCTTT. Encoded protein: CASSQGYRDTEAFF.

The V call is TRBV19, the J call TRBJ1-2; D is ambiguous. This CDR3 contains 15 residues. Germline V CDR1 and CDR2: LNHDA, SQIVND (reference sequence). Trimming left V 8 bases short and J 8 bases short, with 24 bases between. The CDR3 DNA sequence: TGTGCCAGTGGTTCCGGGTCGACGGTCTCTTTCGGCTACACCTTC. This translates into CASGSGSTVSFGYTF.

The V gene is TRBV4-2, the J gene TRBJ2-1, with 13 bases matching TRBD2. CDR1 and CDR2 from the germline V gene are LGHNA and YNFKEQ. The length of the CDR3 is 20 residues. After removal of 1 base from V and 0 bases from J, the junction contained 9 bases not matched to a gene. The DNA of the CDR3 is TGTGCCAGCAGCCAAGGGGTAACTAGCGGGAGGGGGGGCTCCTACAATGAGCAGTTCTTC. Translated: CASSQGVTSGRGGSYNEQFF.

This sequence joins TRBV28 and TRBJ2-2; 7 nucleotides agree with TRBD1. The ends lost 7 bases at V and 3 bases at J; junction bases unmatched: 14. The CDR3 contains 17 residues. Per germline, CDR1 MDHEN and CDR2 SYDVKM. The CDR3 reads CASTKFQGGADTGELFF. The CDR3 DNA is TGTGCCAGCACAAAGTTCCAAGGGGGCGCAGACACCGGGGAGCTGTTTTTT.

The chain has TRBV28 and TRBJ2-5; 14 nucleotides line up with TRBD2. Per the germline V gene, CDR1 is MDHEN and CDR2 is SYDVKM. V was clipped by 2 bases and J by 3 bases; unmatched bases: 8. The CDR3 covers 18 residues. Here the CDR3 reads CASSLGTSGRGLEETQYF. Written as DNA, the CDR3 is TGTGCCAGCAGTTTAGGGACTAGCGGGAGAGGGCTGGAAGAGACCCAGTACTTC.

The chain has TRBV4-1 and TRBJ2-2, with 10 bases lining up with TRBD2. After removal of 4 bases from V and 7 bases from J, the junction contained 9 bases not matched to a gene. CDR3 size: 16 residues. The germline gives CDR1 MGHRA, CDR2 YSYEKL. CDR3 region: CASSPEAGGNGGELFF. CDR3 DNA sequence: TGCGCCAGCAGCCCCGAAGCGGGGGGGAATGGCGGGGAGCTGTTTTTT.